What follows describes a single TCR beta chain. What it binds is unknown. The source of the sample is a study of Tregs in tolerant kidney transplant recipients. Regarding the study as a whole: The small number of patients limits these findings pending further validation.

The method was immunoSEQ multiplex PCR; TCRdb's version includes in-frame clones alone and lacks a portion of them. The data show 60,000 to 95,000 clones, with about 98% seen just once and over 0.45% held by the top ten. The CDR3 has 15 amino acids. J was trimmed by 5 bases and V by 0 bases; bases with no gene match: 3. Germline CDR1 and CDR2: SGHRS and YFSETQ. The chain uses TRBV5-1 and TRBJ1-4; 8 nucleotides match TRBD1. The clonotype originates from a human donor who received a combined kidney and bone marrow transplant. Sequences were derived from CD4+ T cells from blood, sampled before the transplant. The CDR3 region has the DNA TGCGCCAGCAGCTTGGCGGGACAGGCGAATGAAAAACTGTTTTTT. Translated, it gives CASSLAGQANEKLFF. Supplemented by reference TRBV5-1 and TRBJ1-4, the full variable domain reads KAGVTQTPRYLIKTRGQQVTLSCSPISGHRSVSWYQQTPGQGLQFLFEYFSETQRNKGNFPGRFSGRQFSNSRSEMNVSTLELGDSALYLCASSLAGQANEKLFFGSGTQLSVL.